A single sample is the source of the 10 T cell receptor beta chains below, sequenced in a study of spatial heterogeneity in lung cancer. Stated time point: sample taken at primary tumor resection. TCRdb passed the 5' RACE reads through MiXCR, listing each CDR3 protein once. The sample contains around 23,000 distinct CDR3 sequences, around 3.2% of which appear only once. Sequenced here: PBMCs, sampled at surgery. The receptor source for this set is a female donor with early-stage non-small cell lung cancer.

This clonotype appeared many times. The chain has TRBV5-5 and TRBJ1-2; D gene uncertain. CDR3 size: 13 residues. V lost 3 bases, J lost 8 bases, and 14 bases lay in between. CDR1 is SGHKS, CDR2 YYEKEE, per germline (reference sequence). The CDR3 nucleotides are TGTGCCAGCAGCTCGTGGACCCACGTCGGCTACACCTTC. Translated: CASSSWTHVGYTF.

This clonotype was observed many times. This chain joins TRBV20-1 and TRBJ1-4; 7 bases line up with TRBD1. Germline values: CDR1 DFQATT, CDR2 SNEGSKA (reference sequence). V lost 0 bases and J lost 13; bases outside the gene matches: 11. The CDR3 contains 14 residues. The CDR3 DNA reads TGCAGTGCTAGAGATGATAGGGGGCTGACAGCACTGTTTTTT. Its protein product is CSARDDRGLTALFF.

Many counts were recorded for this clonotype. The rearrangement uses TRBV2 and TRBJ1-5; tentatively, D is TRBD1 (6 bases). Trimming removed 6 bases from V and 0 bases from J, with 12 bases in between. The CDR3 loop spans 15 amino acids. Germline loops: CDR1 SNHLY, CDR2 FYNNEI. CDR3: CASRQGGFSNQPQHF. CDR3 nucleotide sequence: TGTGCCAGCAGACAGGGCGGATTTAGCAATCAGCCCCAGCATTTT.

This clonotype has at least ten counts. This rearrangement joins TRBV30 to TRBJ1-5; D is undetermined. V dropped 5 bases and J dropped 4 bases, with 6 bases sitting between them. CDR3 length: 11 residues. CDR1 and CDR2 (germline): GTSNPN, SVGIG (reference sequence). The CDR3 nucleotides are TGTGCCTGGGGGCAGAATCAGCCCCAGCATTTT. It codes for CAWGQNQPQHF.

This clonotype was seen ten or more times. The V gene is TRBV27, the J gene TRBJ1-2; TRBD1 matches at 7 bases. V lost 6 bases, J lost 3 bases, and 4 bases stayed unmatched. Germline CDR1 MNHEY, CDR2 SMNVEV (reference sequence). The CDR3 spans 13 residues. This CDR3 is CASRATGHYGYTF. CDR3 nucleotides: TGTGCCAGCAGGGCGACAGGGCACTATGGCTACACCTTC.

This clonotype was found many times. V and J are TRBV2 and TRBJ1-1; D is possibly TRBD1 (5 bases). There are 13 residues in the CDR3. Germline V gene data show CDR1 as SNHLY and CDR2 as FYNNEI. V was trimmed by 7 bases and J by 2 bases, leaving 11 bases between them. The CDR3 region is CASMARANTEAFF. The DNA for the CDR3 is TGTGCCAGCATGGCCAGGGCCAACACTGAAGCTTTCTTT.

Ten or more counts support this clonotype. This chain links TRBV6-4 with TRBJ2-3, with 11 bases identical to TRBD2. Looked up from germline, CDR1 is MRHNA and CDR2 is SNTAGT. V was pared by 10 bases and J by 6 bases, with 9 bases of the junction left unmatched. This CDR3 is built from 14 residues. CDR3: CATPGLAGGDTQYF. CDR3 DNA: TGTGCCACCCCCGGTCTAGCGGGAGGCGATACGCAGTATTTT.

J is TRBJ2-3 and V is TRBV11-2; D ambiguous. This CDR3 region has 15 residues. The V end was cut by 0 bases, the J end by 4 bases, with 11 bases between. Germline CDR1 reads SGHAT; CDR2 reads FQNNGV. The CDR3 loop is CASSLDGNSPDTQYF. CDR3 in DNA: TGTGCCAGCAGCTTAGATGGGAACAGTCCAGATACGCAGTATTTT.

This clonotype was observed many times. The chain is built from TRBV4-1 and TRBJ2-5; the D is unclear. This CDR3 has 13 amino acids. CDR1 MGHRA and CDR2 YSYEKL come from the germline V gene. V lost 4 bases and J lost 5, with 11 bases in between. This CDR3 reads CASSPHVWETQYF. CDR3 nucleotide sequence: TGCGCCAGCAGCCCCCATGTATGGGAGACCCAGTACTTC.

This clonotype showed up just a few times. A much larger clone differs by one base, so this may be a read error. The genes are TRBV24-1 and TRBJ2-1; D tentatively fits TRBD1 or TRBD2 (5 bases each). V was cut by 9 bases and J by 0 bases, with 14 bases left in between. Looked up from germline, CDR1 is KGHDR and CDR2 is SFDVKD. The CDR3 runs 15 residues. The CDR3 DNA is TGTGCCACCGGGGGACCCAACAGCTCCTACAATGAGCAGTTCTTC. It translates to CATGGPNSSYNEQFF.